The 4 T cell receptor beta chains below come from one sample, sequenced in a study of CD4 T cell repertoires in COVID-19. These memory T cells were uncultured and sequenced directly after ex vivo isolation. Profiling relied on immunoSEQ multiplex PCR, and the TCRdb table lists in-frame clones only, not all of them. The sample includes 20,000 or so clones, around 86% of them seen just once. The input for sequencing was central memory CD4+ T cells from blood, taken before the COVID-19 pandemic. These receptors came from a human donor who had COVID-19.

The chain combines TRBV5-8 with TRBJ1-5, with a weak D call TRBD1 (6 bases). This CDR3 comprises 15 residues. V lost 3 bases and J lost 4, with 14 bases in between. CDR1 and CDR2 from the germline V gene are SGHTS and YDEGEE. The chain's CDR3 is CASSSTGLGNQPQHF. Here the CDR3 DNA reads TGTGCCAGCAGCTCAACAGGGTTGGGTAATCAGCCCCAGCATTTT.

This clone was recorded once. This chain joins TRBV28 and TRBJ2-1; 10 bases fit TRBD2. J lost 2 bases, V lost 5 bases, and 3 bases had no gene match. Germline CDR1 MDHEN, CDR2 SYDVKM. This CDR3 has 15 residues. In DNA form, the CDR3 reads TGTGCCAGCAGTGGTAGCGGGAGGACCTACAATGAGCAGTTCTTC. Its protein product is CASSGSGRTYNEQFF.

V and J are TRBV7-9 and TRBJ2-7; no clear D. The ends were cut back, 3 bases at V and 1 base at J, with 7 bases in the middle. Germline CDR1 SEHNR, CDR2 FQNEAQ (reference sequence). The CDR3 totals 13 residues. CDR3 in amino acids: CASSFTESYEQYF. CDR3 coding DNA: TGTGCCAGCAGCTTTACAGAATCCTACGAGCAGTACTTC.

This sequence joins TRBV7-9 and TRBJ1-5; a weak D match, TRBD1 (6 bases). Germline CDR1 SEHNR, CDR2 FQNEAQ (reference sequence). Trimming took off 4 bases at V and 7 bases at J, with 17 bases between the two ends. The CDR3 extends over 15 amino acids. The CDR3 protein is CASSSKDSSYQPQHF. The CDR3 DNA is TGTGCCAGCAGCTCCAAGGACAGTTCTTACCAGCCCCAGCATTTT.